One sample yielded the 23 T cell receptor beta chains listed below, sequenced in a study of blood T cell repertoires in COVID-19. Measured with immunoSEQ multiplex PCR; TCRdb has only the in-frame clones, and not every one. The table has fewer than 70,000 clones, roughly 85% seen once. The sample was peripheral blood. The receptor source for this set is a man aged 80 or over with acute or convalescent COVID-19.

The rearrangement uses TRBV25-1 and TRBJ1-1, with D hard to call. Germline V gives CDR1 MGHDK, CDR2 SYGVNS. Trimming removed 3 bases from V and 11 bases from J, with 10 bases in between. CDR3 size: 11 residues. CDR3 residues: CASSDTLEAFF. The DNA for the CDR3 is TGTGCCAGCAGTGACACTCTGGAGGCTTTCTTT.

This clone has only a few counts. This chain links TRBV25-1 with TRBJ2-5, with TRBD1 matching over 8 bases. V was pared by 6 bases and J by 4 bases, with 7 bases of the junction left unmatched. The CDR3 has 14 amino acids. Germline loops: CDR1 MGHDK, CDR2 SYGVNS. CDR3: CASSPGQVTETQYF. The CDR3 bases are TGTGCCAGCAGCCCGGGACAGGTTACAGAGACCCAGTACTTC.

The chain employs TRBV6-2 or TRBV6-3 and TRBJ2-5; TRBD1 matches at 9 bases. CDR3 size: 17 residues. V lost 0 bases to trimming and J lost 5 bases; unmatched junction nucleotides: 10. CDR1 MNHEY and CDR2 SVGEGT come from the germline V gene. In DNA form, the CDR3 reads TGTGCCAGCAGTTACTCCGCTAGGACAGGGGCCACGGAGACCCAGTACTTC. Protein sequence: CASSYSARTGATETQYF.

V and J are TRBV3-1 (or the pseudogene TRBV3-2) and TRBJ2-3; D remains ambiguous. Trimming pared 1 base from V and 9 bases from J, leaving 8 bases between. The CDR3 loop spans 12 amino acids. Germline V gene sequence: CDR1 LGHDT, CDR2 YNNKEL (reference sequence). DNA of the CDR3: TGTGCCAGCAGCCAAGGCGCTCCCACGCAGTATTTT. Translating gives CASSQGAPTQYF.

The genes are TRBV5-1 and TRBJ1-5, with D possibly being TRBD1 (5 bases). The germline V gene has CDR1 SGHRS and CDR2 YFSETQ. V lost 4 bases and J lost 4, with 15 bases in between. The CDR3 has 15 residues. CDR3 sequence reads: CASSHGFGGNQPQHF. For the CDR3, the DNA is TGCGCCAGCAGCCACGGTTTTGGGGGGAATCAGCCCCAGCATTTT.

This chain links TRBV15 with TRBJ2-3; TRBD2 matches 13 bases. This CDR3 contains 19 residues. The V gene's germline CDR1 is LNHNV and CDR2 YYDKDF (reference sequence). J gave up 2 bases and V 3 bases, and 11 bases lay outside the gene matches. Written as DNA, the CDR3 is TGTGCCACCAGCAGGGGACTAGCGGGATCCTTAGGGATCACAGATACGCAGTATTTT. Amino acid sequence: CATSRGLAGSLGITDTQYF.

V is TRBV6-4 and J is TRBJ2-7, with TRBD2 matching 7 bases. The CDR3 consists of 13 residues. CDR1 and CDR2 from the germline V gene are MRHNA and SNTAGT. V shed 4 bases and J 4 bases; nucleotides not matched to a gene: 4. DNA of the CDR3: TGTGCCAGCAGTGCCTCGCGGGGGTACGAGCAGTACTTC. Translating gives CASSASRGYEQYF.

V gene TRBV11-3 combines with J gene TRBJ1-5; TRBD1 aligns across 8 bases. CDR1 is SGHNT, CDR2 YENEEA, per germline. This CDR3 has 13 residues. J was trimmed by 5 bases and V by 10 bases; bases with no gene match: 7. In DNA, the CDR3 is TGTGCCACCTCGACAGGGGACTATCAGCCCCAGCATTTT. It is translated as CATSTGDYQPQHF.

This rearrangement joins TRBV27 to TRBJ2-7, with 7 bases aligning to TRBD2. Germline CDR1 and CDR2: MNHEY and SMNVEV (reference sequence). This CDR3 has 14 residues. J gave up 3 bases and V 5 bases, and 7 bases lay outside the gene matches. CDR3: CASSLSGLVYEQYF. CDR3 DNA sequence: TGTGCCAGCAGTCTCTCAGGACTAGTCTACGAGCAGTACTTC.

The chain joins TRBV19 to TRBJ1-1, with 7 bases matching TRBD1. Trimming cost V 5 bases and J 4 bases; bases outside gene matches: 4. CDR3 length: 13 residues. Germline CDR1 and CDR2: LNHDA and SQIVND (reference sequence). In DNA form, the CDR3 reads TGTGCCAGTAGTCCTGCAGGGGGCACTGAAGCTTTCTTT. Residues: CASSPAGGTEAFF. Full variable domain (rest looked up from reference TRBV19 and TRBJ1-1): DGGITQSPKYLFRKEGQNVTLSCEQNLNHDAMYWYRQDPGQGLRLIYYSQIVNDFQKGDIAEGYSVSREKKESFPLTVTSAQKNPTAFYLCASSPAGGTEAFFGQGTRLTVV.

The V call is TRBV5-6, the J call TRBJ1-2; 7 positions match TRBD1. Per the germline V gene, CDR1 is SGHDT and CDR2 is YYEEEE. Germline trimming cut 4 bases from V and 2 bases from J; bases unmatched to any gene: 2. The CDR3 loop spans 13 amino acids. CDR3 amino acids: CASSPTGNYGYTF. The CDR3 DNA sequence: TGTGCCAGCAGCCCGACAGGGAACTATGGCTACACCTTC.

The chain combines TRBV30 with TRBJ1-2; 9 bases line up with TRBD1. V lost 1 base, J lost 4 bases, and 7 bases stayed unmatched. CDR1 and CDR2 (germline): GTSNPN, SVGIG (reference sequence). This CDR3 is 15 amino acids long. The CDR3 DNA is TGTGCCTGGAGTGGACCTATGACAGGGGGCTATGGCTACACCTTC. Translated, it gives CAWSGPMTGGYGYTF.

V is TRBV7-2 and J is TRBJ2-3, with TRBD2 matching 9 bases. The CDR3 loop spans 14 amino acids. The germline V gene has CDR1 SGHTA and CDR2 FQGNSA. V lost 5 bases and J lost 4; bases outside the gene matches: 4. CDR3 coding DNA: TGTGCCAGCAGCCCTGGACTAGCGCCAGATACGCAGTATTTT. It is translated as CASSPGLAPDTQYF. Full variable domain (rest looked up from reference TRBV7-2 and TRBJ2-3): GAGVSQSPSNKVTEKGKDVELRCDPISGHTALYWYRQSLGQGLEFLIYFQGNSAPDKSGLPSDRFSAERTGGSVSTLTIQRTQQEDSAVYLCASSPGLAPDTQYFGPGTRLTVL.

The chain has TRBV15 and TRBJ1-6; 7 bases line up with TRBD1. Unmatched junction bases numbered 1, after V lost 7 bases and J lost 7 bases. CDR1 is LNHNV and CDR2 is YYDKDF in the germline V gene (reference sequence). This CDR3 comprises 12 residues. The CDR3 DNA reads TGTGCCACCAACAGGGGCAATTCACCCCTCCACTTT. Its protein is CATNRGNSPLHF.

This sequence joins TRBV19 and TRBJ2-4; no clear D. The germline V gene encodes CDR1 LNHDA and CDR2 SQIVND (reference sequence). Trimming took 1 base from V and 3 from J, leaving 13 bases between them. This CDR3 spans 16 amino acids. CDR3 residues: CASSIGPGVGKNIQYF. The DNA of the CDR3 is TGTGCCAGTAGTATAGGCCCAGGTGTAGGCAAAAACATTCAGTACTTC.

This chain links TRBV19 with TRBJ1-3; no definite D call. The CDR3 spans 15 residues. V gave up 3 bases and J gave up 2 bases, with 11 bases separating them. Germline assignment: CDR1 LNHDA and CDR2 SQIVND (reference sequence). The CDR3 nucleotides are TGTGCCAGTAGTATGGGGAGCGGCACTGGAAACACCATATATTTT. It translates to CASSMGSGTGNTIYF.

J is TRBJ1-4 and V is TRBV11-3; D uncertain. V lost 5 bases to trimming and J lost 7 bases, with 5 bases between them. Germline values: CDR1 SGHNT, CDR2 YENEEA. The CDR3 contains 11 residues. The CDR3 DNA reads as TGTGCCAGCAGCCCGGGTGAAAAACTGTTTTTT. Protein product: CASSPGEKLFF.

This clone has a handful of counts. In DNA, the CDR3 is TGTGCCACCAGTGACAGGGTCAGCTATGGCTACACCTTC. Translation gives CATSDRVSYGYTF. This chain connects TRBV24-1 to TRBJ1-2; TRBD1 is a possible D gene (5 bases). The CDR3 is 13 amino acids. V lost 4 bases and J lost 4, with 9 bases in between. Germline CDR1 KGHDR, CDR2 SFDVKD.

This sequence joins TRBV11-1 and TRBJ1-2; D uncertain. The CDR3 is 13 residues long. Germline V lookup: CDR1 SGHAT, CDR2 FQDESV (reference sequence). Trimming removed 3 bases at V and 4 bases at J, with 9 bases between. The CDR3 DNA sequence: TGTGCCAGCAGCTTCCAGCGCACCTATGGCTACACCTTC. It is translated as CASSFQRTYGYTF.

The CDR3 loop reads CASSSRTSVHSYNEQFF. In DNA form, the CDR3 reads TGTGCCAGCAGCTCTAGGACTAGCGTCCACTCCTACAATGAGCAGTTCTTC. The genes are TRBV11-3 and TRBJ2-1; 9 bases match TRBD2. Germline CDR1 reads SGHNT; CDR2 reads YENEEA. The V segment lost 4 bases and the J segment 0 bases; nucleotides outside the gene matches: 7. The CDR3 covers 17 residues.

V gene TRBV29-1 combines with J gene TRBJ1-2; possible D gene TRBD1, 5 bases. The length of the CDR3 is 14 residues. Germline CDR1 is SQVTM and CDR2 is ANQGSEA. The V gene lost 3 bases and the J gene lost 0 bases, with 11 bases spanning the gap. As DNA, the CDR3 is TGCAGCGTTGACATCGGGGGTGCTAACTATGGCTACACCTTC. This gives the protein CSVDIGGANYGYTF.

The chain has TRBV6-2 or TRBV6-3 and TRBJ1-1; 10 bases line up with TRBD1. CDR1 is MNHEY, CDR2 SVGEGT, per germline. The CDR3 consists of 15 residues. The junction had 9 bases not matched to a gene; V was cut back by 5 bases and J by 6 bases. Written as DNA, the CDR3 is TGTGCCAGCAGTAACCGGGACAGGGGTGTTGCTGAAGCTTTCTTT. Amino acid sequence: CASSNRDRGVAEAFF.

This clone has more than one count but fewer than ten. The chain links TRBV13 to TRBJ1-4; TRBD1 aligns across 7 bases. The J segment lost 7 bases and the V segment lost 5 bases, leaving 7 bases of the junction unmatched. The CDR3 totals 14 residues. Germline V lookup: CDR1 PRHDT, CDR2 FYEKMQ (reference sequence). CDR3 sequence: CASSPRGDSEKLFF. The DNA of the CDR3 is TGTGCCAGCAGCCCGAGGGGGGACAGTGAAAAACTGTTTTTT.